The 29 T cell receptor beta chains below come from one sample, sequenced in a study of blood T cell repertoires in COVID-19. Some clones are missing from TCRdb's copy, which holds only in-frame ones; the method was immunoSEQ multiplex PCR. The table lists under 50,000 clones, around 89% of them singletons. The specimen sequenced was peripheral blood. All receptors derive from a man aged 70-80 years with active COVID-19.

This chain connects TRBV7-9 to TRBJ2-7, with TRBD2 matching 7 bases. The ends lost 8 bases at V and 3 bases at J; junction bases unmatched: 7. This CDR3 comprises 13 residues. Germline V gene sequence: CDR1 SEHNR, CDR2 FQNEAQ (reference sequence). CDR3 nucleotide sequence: TGTGCCAGCCGCAGCGGGACTAACTACGAGCAGTACTTC. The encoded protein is CASRSGTNYEQYF.

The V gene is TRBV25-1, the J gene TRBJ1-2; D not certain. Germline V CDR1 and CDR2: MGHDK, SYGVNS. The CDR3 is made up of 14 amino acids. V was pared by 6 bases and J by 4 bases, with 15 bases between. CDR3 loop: CASSPSRQRYGYTF. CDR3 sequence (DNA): TGTGCCAGCAGCCCCTCACGGCAGCGCTATGGCTACACCTTC.

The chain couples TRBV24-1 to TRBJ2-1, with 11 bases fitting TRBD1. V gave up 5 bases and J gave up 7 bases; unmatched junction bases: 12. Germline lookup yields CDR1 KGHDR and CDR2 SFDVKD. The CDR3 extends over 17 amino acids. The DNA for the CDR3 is TGTGCCACCAGTGGGACAGGGGGCGCGGTACCTTTGAATGAGCAGTTCTTC. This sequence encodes CATSGTGGAVPLNEQFF.

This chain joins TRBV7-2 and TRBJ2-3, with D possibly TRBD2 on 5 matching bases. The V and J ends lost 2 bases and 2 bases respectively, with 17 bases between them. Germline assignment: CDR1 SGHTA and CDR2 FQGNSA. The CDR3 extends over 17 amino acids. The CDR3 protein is CASSLTLGLATTDTQYF. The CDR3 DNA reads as TGTGCCAGCAGCTTAACACTAGGCCTAGCTACCACAGATACGCAGTATTTT.

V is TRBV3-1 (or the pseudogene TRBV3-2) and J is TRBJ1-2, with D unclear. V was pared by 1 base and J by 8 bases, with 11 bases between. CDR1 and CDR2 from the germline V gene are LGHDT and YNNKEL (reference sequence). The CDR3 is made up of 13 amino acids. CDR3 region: CASSQGNNGGYTF. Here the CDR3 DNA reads TGTGCCAGCAGCCAAGGAAACAATGGCGGCTACACCTTC.

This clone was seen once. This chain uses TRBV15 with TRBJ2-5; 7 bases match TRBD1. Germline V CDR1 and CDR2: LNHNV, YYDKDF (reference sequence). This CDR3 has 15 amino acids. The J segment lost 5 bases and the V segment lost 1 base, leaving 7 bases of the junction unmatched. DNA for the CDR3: TGTGCCACCAGCAGAGTTGACAGGGTCGGGGAGACCCAGTACTTC. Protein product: CATSRVDRVGETQYF.

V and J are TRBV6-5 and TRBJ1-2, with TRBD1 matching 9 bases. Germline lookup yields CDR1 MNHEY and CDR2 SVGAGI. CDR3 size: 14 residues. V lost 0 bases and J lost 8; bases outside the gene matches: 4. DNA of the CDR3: TGTGCCAGCAGTTACTCGGGACAGGGAGGAGGCTACACCTTC. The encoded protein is CASSYSGQGGGYTF.

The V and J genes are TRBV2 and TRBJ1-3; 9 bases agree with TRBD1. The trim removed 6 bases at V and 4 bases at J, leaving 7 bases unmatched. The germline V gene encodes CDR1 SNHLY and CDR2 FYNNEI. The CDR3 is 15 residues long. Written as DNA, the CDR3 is TGTGCCAGCAGATTATGGACAGGGGCCGGAAACACCATATATTTT. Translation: CASRLWTGAGNTIYF. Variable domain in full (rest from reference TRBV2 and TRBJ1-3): EPEVTQTPSHQVTQMGQEVILRCVPISNHLYFYWYRQILGQKVEFLVSFYNNEISEKSEIFDDQFSVERPDGSNFTLKIRSTKLEDSAMYFCASRLWTGAGNTIYFGEGSWLTVV.

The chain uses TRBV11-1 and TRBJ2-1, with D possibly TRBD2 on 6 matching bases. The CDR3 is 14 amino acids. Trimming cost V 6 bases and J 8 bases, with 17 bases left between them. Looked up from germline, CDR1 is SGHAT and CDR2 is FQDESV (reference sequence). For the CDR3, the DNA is TGTGCCAGCAGTTCAGGACCCGGCGGGGATGAGCAGTTCTTC. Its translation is CASSSGPGGDEQFF. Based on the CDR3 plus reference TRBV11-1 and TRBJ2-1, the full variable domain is EAEVAQSPRYKITEKSQAVAFWCDPISGHATLYWYRQILGQGPELLVQFQDESVVDDSQLPKDRFSAERLKGVDSTLKIQPAELGDSAMYLCASSSGPGGDEQFFGPGTRLTVL.

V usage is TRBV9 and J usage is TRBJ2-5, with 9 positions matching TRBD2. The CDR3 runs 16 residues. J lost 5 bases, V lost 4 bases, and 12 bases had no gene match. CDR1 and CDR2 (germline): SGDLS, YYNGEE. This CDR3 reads CASSPGLAGVVETQYF. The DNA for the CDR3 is TGTGCCAGCAGCCCCGGGTTAGCGGGGGTTGTTGAGACCCAGTACTTC.

The CDR3 protein is CASGGQGVNTGELFF. The CDR3 DNA reads as TGTGCCAGTGGAGGACAGGGGGTGAACACCGGGGAGCTGTTTTTT. The chain links TRBV19 to TRBJ2-2; TRBD1 aligns across 10 bases. V was pared by 8 bases and J by 1 base, with 4 bases of the junction left unmatched. The CDR3 sequence is 15 residues long. Germline V gives CDR1 LNHDA, CDR2 SQIVND (reference sequence). The full variable domain, its missing parts supplied by reference TRBV19 and TRBJ2-2, is DGGITQSPKYLFRKEGQNVTLSCEQNLNHDAMYWYRQDPGQGLRLIYYSQIVNDFQKGDIAEGYSVSREKKESFPLTVTSAQKNPTAFYLCASGGQGVNTGELFFGEGSRLTVL.

CDR3 DNA sequence: TGCGCCAGCATTTCACTAGCTGTTCCCACAGATACGCAGTATTTT. It encodes CASISLAVPTDTQYF. The gene calls are TRBV5-1 and TRBJ2-3; D is perhaps TRBD2 (6 bases). Trimming removed 6 bases at V and 2 bases at J, with 16 bases between. The CDR3 extends over 15 amino acids. Germline loops: CDR1 SGHRS, CDR2 YFSETQ.

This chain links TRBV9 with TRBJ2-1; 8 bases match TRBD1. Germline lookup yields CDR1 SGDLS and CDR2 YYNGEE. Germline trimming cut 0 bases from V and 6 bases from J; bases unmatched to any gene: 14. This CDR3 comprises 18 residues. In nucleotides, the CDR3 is TGTGCCAGCAGCGTAGGAGGTCAGGGGGCAGAACAAGGCAATGAGCAGTTCTTC. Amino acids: CASSVGGQGAEQGNEQFF.

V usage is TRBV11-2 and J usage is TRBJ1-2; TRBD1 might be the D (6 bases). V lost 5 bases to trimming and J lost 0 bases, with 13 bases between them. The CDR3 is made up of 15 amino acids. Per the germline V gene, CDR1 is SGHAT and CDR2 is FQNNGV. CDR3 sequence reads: CASSIQGTANYGYTF. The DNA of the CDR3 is TGTGCCAGCAGCATACAGGGCACAGCTAACTATGGCTACACCTTC.

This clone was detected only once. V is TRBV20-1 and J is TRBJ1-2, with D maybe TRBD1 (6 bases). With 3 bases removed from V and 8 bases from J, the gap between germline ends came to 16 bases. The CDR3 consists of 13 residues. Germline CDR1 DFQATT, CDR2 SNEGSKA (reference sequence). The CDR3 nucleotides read TGCAGTGCTAGTCCCTCGTGGGGGGGCGGCTACACCTTC. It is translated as CSASPSWGGGYTF.

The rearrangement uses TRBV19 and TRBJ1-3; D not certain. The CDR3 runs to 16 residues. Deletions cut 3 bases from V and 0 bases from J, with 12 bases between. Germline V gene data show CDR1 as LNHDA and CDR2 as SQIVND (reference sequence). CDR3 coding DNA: TGTGCCAGTAGTATCCGTTGGCAGTTCTCTGGAAACACCATATATTTT. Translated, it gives CASSIRWQFSGNTIYF.

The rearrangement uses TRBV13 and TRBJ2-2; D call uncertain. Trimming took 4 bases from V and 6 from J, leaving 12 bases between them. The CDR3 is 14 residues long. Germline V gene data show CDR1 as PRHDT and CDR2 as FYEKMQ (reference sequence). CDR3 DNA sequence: TGTGCCAGCAGCTCCCTAAATTCGCCCGGGGAGCTGTTTTTT. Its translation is CASSSLNSPGELFF.

The CDR3 here is CASSFGQGNPEAFF. Here the CDR3 DNA reads TGTGCCAGCAGCTTCGGACAGGGCAACCCTGAAGCTTTCTTT. This sequence joins TRBV7-2 and TRBJ1-1; 8 bases map to TRBD1. The CDR3 runs 14 residues. V trimming: 3 bases; J trimming: 6 bases; junction bases outside the gene matches: 6. CDR1 is SGHTA, CDR2 FQGNSA, per germline.

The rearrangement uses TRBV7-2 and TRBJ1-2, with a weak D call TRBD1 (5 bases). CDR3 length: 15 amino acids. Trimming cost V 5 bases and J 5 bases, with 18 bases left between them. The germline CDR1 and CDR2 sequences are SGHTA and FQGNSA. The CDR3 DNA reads TGTGCCAGCAGCCTCTCAGGGCAAAGGGGTTATGGCTACACCTTC. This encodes CASSLSGQRGYGYTF.

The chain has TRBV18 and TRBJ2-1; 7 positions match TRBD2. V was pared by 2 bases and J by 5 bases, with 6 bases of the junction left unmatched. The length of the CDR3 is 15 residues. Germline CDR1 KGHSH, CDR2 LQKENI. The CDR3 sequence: CASSPSLAADNEQFF. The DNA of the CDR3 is TGTGCCAGCTCACCATCCCTAGCGGCAGACAATGAGCAGTTCTTC.

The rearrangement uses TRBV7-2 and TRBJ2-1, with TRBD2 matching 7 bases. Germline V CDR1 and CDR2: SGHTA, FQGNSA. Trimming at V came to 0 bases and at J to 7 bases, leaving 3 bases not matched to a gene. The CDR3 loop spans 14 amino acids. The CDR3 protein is CASSLAVGGNEQFF. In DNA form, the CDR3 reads TGTGCCAGCAGCTTAGCTGTGGGAGGGAATGAGCAGTTCTTC.

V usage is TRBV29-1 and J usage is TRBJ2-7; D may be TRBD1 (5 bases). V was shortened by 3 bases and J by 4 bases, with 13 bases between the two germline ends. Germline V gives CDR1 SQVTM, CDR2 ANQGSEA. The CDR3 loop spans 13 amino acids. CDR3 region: CSVEGRASYEQYF. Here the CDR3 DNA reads TGCAGCGTTGAGGGCAGGGCTTCTTACGAGCAGTACTTC.

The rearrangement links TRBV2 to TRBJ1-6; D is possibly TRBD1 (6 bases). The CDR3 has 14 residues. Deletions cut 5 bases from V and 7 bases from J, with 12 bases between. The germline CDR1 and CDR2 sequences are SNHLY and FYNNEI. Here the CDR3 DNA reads TGTGCCAGCAGTCAACGGACAGCCAATTCACCCCTCCACTTT. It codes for CASSQRTANSPLHF.

The CDR3 protein is CASSPPRWSRTEAFF. The DNA for the CDR3 is TGTGCCAGCAGCCCCCCCAGGTGGTCCCGCACTGAAGCTTTCTTT. The chain combines TRBV14 with TRBJ1-1; D is ambiguous. V lost 4 bases to trimming and J lost 4 bases, with 16 bases between them. The CDR3 length is 15 residues. Germline assignment: CDR1 SGHDN and CDR2 FVKESK.

The CDR3 loop is CASSLSRVQPQHF. The CDR3 DNA sequence: TGTGCCAGCAGTTTAAGCAGGGTCCAGCCCCAGCATTTT. J is TRBJ1-5 and V is TRBV27, with D possibly being TRBD1 (5 bases). The CDR3 sequence is 13 residues long. CDR1 and CDR2 (germline): MNHEY, SMNVEV (reference sequence). V shed 2 bases and J shed 7 bases, with 9 bases lying between them.

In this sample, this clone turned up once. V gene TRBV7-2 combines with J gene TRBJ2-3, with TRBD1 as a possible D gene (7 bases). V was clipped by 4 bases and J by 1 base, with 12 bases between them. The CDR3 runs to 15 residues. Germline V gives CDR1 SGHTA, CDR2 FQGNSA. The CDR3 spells CASSSTRGGTDTQYF. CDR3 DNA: TGTGCCAGCAGCTCCACCAGGGGGGGCACAGATACGCAGTATTTT.

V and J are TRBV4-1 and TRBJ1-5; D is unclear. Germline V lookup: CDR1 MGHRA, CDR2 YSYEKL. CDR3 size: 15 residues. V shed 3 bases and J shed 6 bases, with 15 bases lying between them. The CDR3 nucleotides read TGCGCCAGCAGCCACGAGGGCAGGAATACTCAGCCCCAGCATTTT. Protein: CASSHEGRNTQPQHF.

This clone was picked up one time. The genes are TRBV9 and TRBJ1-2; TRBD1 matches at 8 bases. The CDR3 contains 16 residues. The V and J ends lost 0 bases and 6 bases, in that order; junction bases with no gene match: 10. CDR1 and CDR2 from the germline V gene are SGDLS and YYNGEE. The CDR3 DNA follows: TGTGCCAGCAGCGTAGCAGGGACGGGGACAGGAGATGGCTACACCTTC. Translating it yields CASSVAGTGTGDGYTF.

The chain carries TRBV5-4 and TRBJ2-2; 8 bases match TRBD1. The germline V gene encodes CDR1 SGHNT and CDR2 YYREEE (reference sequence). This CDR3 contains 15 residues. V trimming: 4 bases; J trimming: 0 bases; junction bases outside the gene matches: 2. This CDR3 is CASSPTGANTGELFF. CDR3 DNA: TGTGCCAGCAGCCCGACAGGGGCGAACACCGGGGAGCTGTTTTTT.